The 25 T cell receptor beta chains listed next were all sequenced from one sample in a study of CXCR3-negative and CXCR3-positive naive CD8 T cells. 5' RACE that incorporated UMI labels was used to prepare the TRB cDNA libraries. Using the 5' RACE reads, TCRdb records one entry per CDR3 protein without DNA. In total, the table holds tens of thousands of distinct CDR3 sequences. Material for sequencing was naive CXCR3- CD8+ T cells from blood. Stated subset: CD45RO-CCR7+CD27+CD95- naive CD8+ T cells lacking CXCR3 (TNR3-). The receptors stem from a human donor in good health. Some clones in this sample may be carry-over from other donors' samples.

The V call is TRBV4-2, the J call TRBJ2-3; TCRdb's assignment of TRBD2 cannot be checked, as there is no DNA. Germline V gene lookup returns CDR1 LGHNA and CDR2 YNFKEQ. The CDR3 extends over 17 amino acids. CDR3 protein: CASSQEKSRLLTDTQYF.

V is TRBV5-6 and J is TRBJ2-7; TCRdb's D gene call, TRBD1, goes unchecked for lack of DNA. The CDR3 is made up of 15 amino acids. Germline CDR1 and CDR2: SGHDT and YYEEEE. The CDR3 here is CASSHGTFFPYEQYF. Using reference TRBV5-6 and TRBJ2-7 for the parts outside the CDR3, the full variable domain is DAGVTQSPTHLIKTRGQQVTLRCSPKSGHDTVSWYQQALGQGPQFIFQYYEEEERQRGNFPDRFSGHQFPNYSSELNVNALLLGDSALYLCASSHGTFFPYEQYFGPGTRLTVT.

The rearrangement joins TRBV5-1 to TRBJ1-2; TCRdb indicates TRBD1, and absent DNA this call remains unverified. The CDR3 has 14 amino acids. Germline lookup yields CDR1 SGHRS and CDR2 YFSETQ. CDR3 in amino acids: CASTTDRRPYGYTF.

The chain employs TRBV29-1 and TRBJ1-2; the TCRdb D gene call, TRBD1, has no DNA to confirm it. This CDR3 contains 13 residues. From germline, CDR1 is SQVTM and CDR2 ANQGSEA. The CDR3 region is CSVDEGGSYGYTF.

V is TRBV7-9 and J is TRBJ2-1; TCRdb gives TRBD2 as the D gene, but with no DNA this cannot be confirmed. The CDR3 length is 15 residues. CDR1 SEHNR and CDR2 FQNEAQ come from the germline V gene (reference sequence). The CDR3 spells CASSARGFGGDEQFF. The full variable domain, with the rest looked up from reference TRBV7-9 and TRBJ2-1, is DTGVSQNPRHKITKRGQNVTFRCDPISEHNRLYWYRQTLGQGPEFLTYFQNEAQLEKSRLLSDRFSAERPKGSFSTLEIQRTEQGDSAMYLCASSARGFGGDEQFFGPGTRLTVL.

The rearrangement links TRBV19 to TRBJ1-2; TCRdb selects TRBD1, and the lack of DNA leaves this call unchecked. The CDR3 has 14 residues. The germline CDR1 and CDR2 sequences are LNHDA and SQIVND (reference sequence). CDR3 region: CASSNPRQGGSYTF.

The genes are TRBV28 and TRBJ2-7; the D call of TRBD2 rests on TCRdb alone, since no DNA is present to check it. Germline-derived CDR1 and CDR2 are MDHEN and SYDVKM. CDR3 length: 19 residues. The CDR3 spells CASSLAPGTSGSRSYEQYF.

This chain joins TRBV14 and TRBJ2-1; as DNA is missing, the TRBD1 call by TCRdb cannot be tested. The CDR3 consists of 15 residues. Per germline, CDR1 SGHDN and CDR2 FVKESK. CDR3 sequence: CASSQGLDSYNEQFF.

The chain has TRBV7-2 and TRBJ2-1. Looked up from germline, CDR1 is SGHTA and CDR2 is FQGNSA. The CDR3 spans 12 residues. CDR3 residues: CASSRGWNEQFF.

V is TRBV15 and J is TRBJ2-1. CDR3 length: 14 residues. Per the germline V gene, CDR1 is LNHNV and CDR2 is YYDKDF (reference sequence). The CDR3 sequence: CATSREMGPSEQFF. The full variable domain, rest sourced from reference TRBV15 and TRBJ2-1, is DAMVIQNPRYQVTQFGKPVTLSCSQTLNHNVMYWYQQKSSQAPKLLFHYYDKDFNNEADTPDNFQSRRPNTSFCFLDIRSPGLGDTAMYLCATSREMGPSEQFFGPGTRLTVL.

V gene TRBV20-1 combines with J gene TRBJ2-3; TCRdb's D call, TRBD2, is unchecked because there is no DNA. The CDR3 totals 16 residues. Germline assignment: CDR1 DFQATT and CDR2 SNEGSKA (reference sequence). CDR3 amino acids: CSARGISSGEADTQYF.

This rearrangement joins TRBV29-1 to TRBJ2-7; TCRdb outputs TRBD1, but without DNA this stays unchecked. CDR3 size: 16 residues. Germline V lookup: CDR1 SQVTM, CDR2 ANQGSEA. The CDR3 region is CSVVGFGTDSYYEQYF.

The J gene is TRBJ2-1, the V gene TRBV28. Per germline, CDR1 MDHEN and CDR2 SYDVKM. This CDR3 region has 12 residues. CDR3 region: CASSHTYNEQFF.

This rearrangement joins TRBV28 to TRBJ2-1; TCRdb's D call, TRBD1, is unchecked because there is no DNA. There are 17 residues in the CDR3. Germline CDR1 MDHEN, CDR2 SYDVKM. The CDR3 here is CASSLGPPQSSYNEQFF. The whole variable domain, filled in from reference TRBV28 and TRBJ2-1, reads DVKVTQSSRYLVKRTGEKVFLECVQDMDHENMFWYRQDPGLGLRLIYFSYDVKMKEKGDIPEGYSVSREKKERFSLILESASTNQTSMYLCASSLGPPQSSYNEQFFGPGTRLTVL.

The rearrangement uses TRBV2 and TRBJ2-5; as DNA is missing, the TRBD1 call by TCRdb cannot be tested. This CDR3 spans 16 amino acids. Germline V gene lookup returns CDR1 SNHLY and CDR2 FYNNEI. CDR3 sequence: CASRTGTEGWQETQYF.

V gene TRBV7-9 combines with J gene TRBJ1-5. Germline CDR1 reads SEHNR; CDR2 reads FQNEAQ (reference sequence). The CDR3 has 13 amino acids. The CDR3 loop reads CATQLGSDQPQHF.

The V gene is TRBV7-9, the J gene TRBJ2-1; the D call of TRBD1 rests on TCRdb alone, since no DNA is present to check it. CDR1 is SEHNR and CDR2 is FQNEAQ in the germline V gene (reference sequence). The CDR3 is 18 amino acids. The CDR3 spells CASSSNPGQGIPYNEQFF.

V gene TRBV28 combines with J gene TRBJ1-3. The CDR3 totals 14 residues. Germline lookup yields CDR1 MDHEN and CDR2 SYDVKM. The CDR3 loop reads CASSFLSSGNTIYF.

The chain combines TRBV4-3 with TRBJ2-2; TCRdb calls TRBD2, which cannot be checked without DNA. The CDR3 spans 17 residues. Germline assignment: CDR1 LGHNA and CDR2 YSLEER. CDR3 protein: CASSPGQASVNTGELFF.

The chain uses TRBV12-3 or TRBV12-4 and TRBJ2-7; the TCRdb D gene call, TRBD1, has no DNA to confirm it. The CDR3 has 12 amino acids. CDR3 region: CASSGGIYEQYF.

This chain uses TRBV6-4 with TRBJ2-3; checking the TCRdb D call of TRBD2 is not possible without DNA. Germline assignment: CDR1 MRHNA and CDR2 SNTAGT. This CDR3 contains 15 residues. The chain's CDR3 is CASSTAWGETDTQYF.

The gene calls are TRBV28 and TRBJ2-7; TCRdb lists TRBD2, though no DNA is available to test this call. CDR3 length: 13 amino acids. Germline lookup yields CDR1 MDHEN and CDR2 SYDVKM. The CDR3 loop reads CASWAGGLYEQYF.

The chain couples TRBV14 to TRBJ2-3; there is no DNA to check the TCRdb D call of TRBD2. This CDR3 has 14 amino acids. CDR1 and CDR2 (germline): SGHDN, FVKESK. The CDR3: CASSQGRSTDTQYF.

The CDR3 spells CASSLALFTGELFF. The chain links TRBV7-2 to TRBJ2-2. Germline CDR1 SGHTA, CDR2 FQGNSA. This CDR3 spans 14 amino acids.

The V gene is TRBV7-9, the J gene TRBJ1-2; no DNA is available, so the TRBD1 call from TCRdb remains unchecked. Germline V gene lookup returns CDR1 SEHNR and CDR2 FQNEAQ (reference sequence). The CDR3 sequence is 15 residues long. This CDR3 is CASSSGPGTNYGYTF.